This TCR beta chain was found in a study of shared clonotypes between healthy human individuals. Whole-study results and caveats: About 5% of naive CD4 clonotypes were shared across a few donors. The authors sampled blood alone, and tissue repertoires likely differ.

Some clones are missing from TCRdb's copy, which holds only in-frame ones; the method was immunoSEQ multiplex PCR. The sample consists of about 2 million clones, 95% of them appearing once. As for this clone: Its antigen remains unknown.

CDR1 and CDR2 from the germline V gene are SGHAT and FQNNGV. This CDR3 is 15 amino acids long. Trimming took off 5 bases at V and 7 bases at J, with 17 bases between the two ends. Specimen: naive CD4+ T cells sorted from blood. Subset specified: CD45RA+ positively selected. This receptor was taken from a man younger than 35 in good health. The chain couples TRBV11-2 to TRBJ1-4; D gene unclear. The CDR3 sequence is CASSKTPGPGEKLFF. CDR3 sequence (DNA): TGTGCCAGCAGCAAGACACCCGGGCCGGGTGAAAAACTGTTTTTT.